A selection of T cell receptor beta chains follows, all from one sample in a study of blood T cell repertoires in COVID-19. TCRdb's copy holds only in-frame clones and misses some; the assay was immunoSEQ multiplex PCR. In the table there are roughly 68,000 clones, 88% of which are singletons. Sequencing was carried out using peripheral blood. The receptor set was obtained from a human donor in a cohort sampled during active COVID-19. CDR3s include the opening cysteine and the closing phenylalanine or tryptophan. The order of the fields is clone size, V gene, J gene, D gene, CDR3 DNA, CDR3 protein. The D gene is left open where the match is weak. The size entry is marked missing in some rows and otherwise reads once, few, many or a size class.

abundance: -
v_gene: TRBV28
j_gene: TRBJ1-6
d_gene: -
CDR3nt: TGTGCCAGCAGTTTGGAGGGAAATTCACCCCTCCACTTT
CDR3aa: CASSLEGNSPLHF

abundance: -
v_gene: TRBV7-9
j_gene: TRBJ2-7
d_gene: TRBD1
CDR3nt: TGTGCCAGCAGCTTAGTCCCGGGACAGGGAAAATACGAGCAGTACTTC
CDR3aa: CASSLVPGQGKYEQYF

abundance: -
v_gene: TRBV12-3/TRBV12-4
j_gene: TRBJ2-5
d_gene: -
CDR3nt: TGTGCCAGCAGTCTGACTATCCAAGAGACCCAGTACTTC
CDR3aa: CASSLTIQETQYF

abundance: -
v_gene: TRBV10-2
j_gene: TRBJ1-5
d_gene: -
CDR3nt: TGCGCCAGCAGTGAAAGGGGATCGGGCAATCAGCCCCAGCATTTT
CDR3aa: CASSERGSGNQPQHF

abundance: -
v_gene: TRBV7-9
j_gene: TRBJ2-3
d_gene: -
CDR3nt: TGTGCCAGCAGCTTAGCTGGGAGGACAGATACGCAGTATTTT
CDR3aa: CASSLAGRTDTQYF

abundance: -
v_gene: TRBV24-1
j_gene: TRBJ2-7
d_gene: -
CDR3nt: TGTGCCACCAGTGACAGGATCTCCTACGAGCAGTACTTC
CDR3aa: CATSDRISYEQYF

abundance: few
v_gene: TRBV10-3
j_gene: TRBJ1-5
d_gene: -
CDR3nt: TGTGCCATCAGGGAGGGACACAACTCCTATCAGCCCCAGCATTTT
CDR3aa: CAIREGHNSYQPQHF

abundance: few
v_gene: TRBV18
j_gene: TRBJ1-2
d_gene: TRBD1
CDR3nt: TGTGCCAGCTCCCTCGGACAGGGAGATGGCTACACCTTC
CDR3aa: CASSLGQGDGYTF

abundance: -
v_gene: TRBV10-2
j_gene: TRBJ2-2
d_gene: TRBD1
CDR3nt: TGCGCCAGCAGTGACCCGGGACAGGGTACCGGGGAGCTGTTTTTT
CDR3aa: CASSDPGQGTGELFF

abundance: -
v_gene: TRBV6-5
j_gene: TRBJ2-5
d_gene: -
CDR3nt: TGTGCCAGCTCCGGGACAATAAAAGAGACCCAGTACTTC
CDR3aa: CASSGTIKETQYF

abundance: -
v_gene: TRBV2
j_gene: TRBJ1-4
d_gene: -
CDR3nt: TGTGCCAGCAGTGAACGCAGGGTTGAAAAACTGTTTTTT
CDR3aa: CASSERRVEKLFF

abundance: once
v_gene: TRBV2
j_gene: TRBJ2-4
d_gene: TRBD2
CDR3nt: TGTGCCAGCGGAGCGGGGGGGCGGTCCAAAAACATTCAGTACTTC
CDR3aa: CASGAGGRSKNIQYF

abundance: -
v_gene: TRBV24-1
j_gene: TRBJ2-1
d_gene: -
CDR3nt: TGTGCCACCAGCGGGTCCGCCGGATCCAATGAGCAGTTCTTC
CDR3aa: CATSGSAGSNEQFF

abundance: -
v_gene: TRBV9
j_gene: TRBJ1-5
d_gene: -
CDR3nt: TGTGCCAGCAGCCCACCCGGTAATAATCAGCCCCAGCATTTT
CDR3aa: CASSPPGNNQPQHF

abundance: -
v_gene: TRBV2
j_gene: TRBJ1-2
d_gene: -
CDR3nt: TGTGCCAGCAGGCCCCAGTCAATGAACGATGGCTACACCTTC
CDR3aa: CASRPQSMNDGYTF

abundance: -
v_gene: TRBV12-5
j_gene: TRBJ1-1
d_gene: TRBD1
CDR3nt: TGTGCTAGTGGTACAGGGGGCGTCACTGAAGCTTTCTTT
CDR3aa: CASGTGGVTEAFF

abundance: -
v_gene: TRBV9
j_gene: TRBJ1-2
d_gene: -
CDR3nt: TGTGCCAGCACCGGCAGGCCAGAATATGGCTACACCTTC
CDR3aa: CASTGRPEYGYTF